The next 12 T cell receptor beta chains were all read from a single sample in a study of glioma-infiltrating T cells after dendritic cell vaccination (dated by TCRdb to the mid-2010s). The library was obtained by the immunoSEQ multiplex PCR assay. In TCRdb, the immuneACCESS table is reduced to in-frame sequences with V and J assigned. These tables do not hold every clone; where another copy was compared, an unresolved V gene accounts for under half, and the others remain unexplained. This sample lists about 82,000 clones; approximately 90% were detected once. Approximately 3.2% of the sample is taken by the ten largest. Material: blood, obtained before dendritic cell vaccination. These receptor sequences come from a human donor with glioblastoma.

The chain joins TRBV2 to TRBJ1-4, with 9 bases aligning to TRBD1. The CDR3 spans 14 residues. CDR1 and CDR2 (germline): SNHLY, FYNNEI. Trimming at V came to 5 bases and at J to 5 bases, leaving 3 bases not matched to a gene. The CDR3 loop reads CASSSGTGNEKLFF. The CDR3 nucleotides read TGTGCCAGCAGTTCCGGGACAGGGAATGAAAAACTGTTTTTT.

This sequence joins TRBV10-3 and TRBJ2-3, with 9 bases lining up with TRBD2. Germline V gene data show CDR1 as ENHRY and CDR2 as SYGVKD. V was pared by 10 bases and J by 2 bases, with 13 bases of the junction left unmatched. The CDR3 extends over 16 amino acids. Here the CDR3 DNA reads TGTGCCACCAGAGCGGTAGCGGGAGAGACCACAGATACGCAGTATTTT. Residues: CATRAVAGETTDTQYF.

This chain's CDR3 is CASRSQGGEQYF. CDR3 sequence (DNA): TGTGCCAGCAGATCACAGGGGGGCGAGCAGTACTTC. The rearrangement links TRBV6-5 to TRBJ2-7, with 8 bases that match TRBD1. Germline CDR1 reads MNHEY; CDR2 reads SVGAGI. The V gene end was trimmed by 6 bases and the J gene end by 6 bases; junction bases not matched to a gene: 4. The CDR3 runs to 12 residues.

The chain is built from TRBV2 and TRBJ2-7; D is undetermined. V gave up 3 bases and J gave up 5 bases, with 11 bases separating them. CDR1 is SNHLY and CDR2 is FYNNEI in the germline V gene. The CDR3 is 13 amino acids. In DNA form, the CDR3 reads TGTGCCAGCAGTGAGCAGATTGTGGACGAGCAGTACTTC. Translated: CASSEQIVDEQYF.

The genes are TRBV6-1 and TRBJ1-2, with D possibly TRBD1 on 5 matching bases. The CDR3 runs to 13 residues. Germline CDR1 reads MNHNS; CDR2 reads SASEGT. The V end lost 7 bases, the J end lost 3 bases, and 12 bases lay between the germline ends. DNA of the CDR3: TGTGCCAGCAAGTCCCAGGGCTACTATGGCTACACCTTC. It is translated as CASKSQGYYGYTF.

As DNA, the CDR3 is TGTGCCAGCAGTTCCCCGGGGATAAACACTGAAGCTTTCTTT. It yields the protein CASSSPGINTEAFF. The V call is TRBV6-1, the J call TRBJ1-1; no clear D. With 5 bases removed from V and 2 bases from J, the gap between germline ends came to 12 bases. The CDR3 totals 14 residues. In germline, CDR1 is MNHNS, CDR2 SASEGT.

The V gene is TRBV6-5, the J gene TRBJ2-1; 7 nucleotides agree with TRBD2. This CDR3 is built from 16 residues. V shed 0 bases and J 8 bases; nucleotides not matched to a gene: 10. CDR1 and CDR2 (germline): MNHEY, SVGAGI. CDR3 in DNA: TGTGCCAGCAGTTACTCGGCTAGCCACAGCGGGGATGAGCAGTTCTTC. Amino acids: CASSYSASHSGDEQFF.

This sequence joins TRBV5-6 and TRBJ1-1, with D possibly matching TRBD1 (6 bases). The CDR3 runs to 14 residues. Germline V CDR1 and CDR2: SGHDT, YYEEEE. Trimming shortened V by 6 bases and J by 1 base, and 13 bases separated the two germline ends. Written as DNA, the CDR3 is TGTGCCAGCAACTCGGTACAGGGGAACACTGAAGCTTTCTTT. Protein sequence: CASNSVQGNTEAFF.

The chain couples TRBV19 to TRBJ1-1; 11 nucleotides match TRBD1. The V and J ends lost 6 bases and 5 bases, in that order; junction bases with no gene match: 2. Germline V CDR1 and CDR2: LNHDA, SQIVND (reference sequence). The CDR3 is made up of 13 amino acids. In DNA form, the CDR3 reads TGTGCCAGTAGGGGACAGGGGGGGACTGAAGCTTTCTTT. Protein sequence: CASRGQGGTEAFF. The full variable domain, in which reference TRBV19 and TRBJ1-1 provide the parts outside the CDR3, is DGGITQSPKYLFRKEGQNVTLSCEQNLNHDAMYWYRQDPGQGLRLIYYSQIVNDFQKGDIAEGYSVSREKKESFPLTVTSAQKNPTAFYLCASRGQGGTEAFFGQGTRLTVV.

The gene calls are TRBV2 and TRBJ1-1; possible D gene TRBD1, 5 bases. This CDR3 is built from 14 residues. V lost 6 bases and J 1 base, leaving 12 bases between the germline ends. CDR1 SNHLY and CDR2 FYNNEI come from the germline V gene. The CDR3 DNA reads as TGTGCCAGCAGCCCCCTGGGGGGGAACACTGAAGCTTTCTTT. Its translation is CASSPLGGNTEAFF.

This chain links TRBV9 with TRBJ2-7; D remains unclear. The CDR3 covers 14 residues. Looked up from germline, CDR1 is SGDLS and CDR2 is YYNGEE. Trimming cost V 0 bases and J 1 base, with 8 bases left between them. CDR3 sequence: CASSVAAGSYEQYF. CDR3 nucleotide sequence: TGTGCCAGCAGCGTAGCGGCAGGTTCCTACGAGCAGTACTTC.

The genes are TRBV5-1 and TRBJ1-6; tentatively, D is TRBD1 (6 bases). The V and J ends lost 2 bases and 7 bases respectively, with 10 bases between them. Germline values: CDR1 SGHRS, CDR2 YFSETQ. The CDR3 totals 14 residues. The CDR3 here is CASSFRGGNSPLHF. The CDR3 bases are TGCGCCAGCAGCTTTAGGGGGGGGAATTCACCCCTCCACTTT. The whole variable domain, remainder taken from reference TRBV5-1 and TRBJ1-6, is KAGVTQTPRYLIKTRGQQVTLSCSPISGHRSVSWYQQTPGQGLQFLFEYFSETQRNKGNFPGRFSGRQFSNSRSEMNVSTLELGDSALYLCASSFRGGNSPLHFGNGTRLTVT.